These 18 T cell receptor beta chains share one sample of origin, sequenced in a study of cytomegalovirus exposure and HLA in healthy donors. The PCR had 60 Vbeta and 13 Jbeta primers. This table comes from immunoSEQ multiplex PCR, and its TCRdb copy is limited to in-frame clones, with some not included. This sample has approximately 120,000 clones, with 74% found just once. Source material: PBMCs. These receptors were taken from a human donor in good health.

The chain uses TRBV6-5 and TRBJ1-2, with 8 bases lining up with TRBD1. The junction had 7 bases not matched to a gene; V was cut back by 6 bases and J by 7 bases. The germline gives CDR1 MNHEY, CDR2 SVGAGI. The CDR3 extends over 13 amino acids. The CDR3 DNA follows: TGTGCCAGCAGGTCCGACAGGGGTGGTGGCTACACCTTC. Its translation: CASRSDRGGGYTF.

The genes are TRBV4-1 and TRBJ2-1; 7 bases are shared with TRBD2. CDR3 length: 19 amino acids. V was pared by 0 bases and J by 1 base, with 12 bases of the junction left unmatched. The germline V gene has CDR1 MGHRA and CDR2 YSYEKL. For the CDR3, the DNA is TGCGCCAGCAGCCAAGAAGGTGGGAGGGGATGGGGATCCTACAATGAGCAGTTCTTC. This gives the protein CASSQEGGRGWGSYNEQFF.

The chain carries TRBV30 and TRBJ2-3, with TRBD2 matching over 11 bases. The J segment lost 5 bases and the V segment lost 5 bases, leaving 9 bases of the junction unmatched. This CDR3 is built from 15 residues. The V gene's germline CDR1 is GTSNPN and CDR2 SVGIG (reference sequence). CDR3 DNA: TGTGCCTGGGAACAACTAGCGGGGGCGGGAGATACGCAGTATTTT. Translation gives CAWEQLAGAGDTQYF.

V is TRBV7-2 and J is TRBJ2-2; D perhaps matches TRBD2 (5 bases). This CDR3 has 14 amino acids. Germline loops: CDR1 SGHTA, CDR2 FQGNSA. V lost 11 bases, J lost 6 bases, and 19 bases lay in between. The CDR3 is CAGEGRSSAGELFF. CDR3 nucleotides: TGTGCCGGCGAGGGTAGATCGTCGGCCGGGGAGCTGTTTTTT.

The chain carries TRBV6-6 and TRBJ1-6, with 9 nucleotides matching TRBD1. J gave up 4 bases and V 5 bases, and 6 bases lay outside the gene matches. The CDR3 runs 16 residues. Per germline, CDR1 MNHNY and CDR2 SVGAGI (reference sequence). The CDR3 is CASSGTGTGYNSPLHF. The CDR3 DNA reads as TGTGCCAGCAGTGGGACCGGGACAGGGTATAATTCACCCCTCCACTTT.

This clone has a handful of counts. CDR3 sequence (DNA): TGTGCCAGTAGCATCCAACATACGTCGCCGTATGGCTACACCTTC. Translation: CASSIQHTSPYGYTF. The chain carries TRBV19 and TRBJ1-2; no reliable D call. CDR3 length equals 15 residues. CDR1 is LNHDA and CDR2 is SQIVND in the germline V gene (reference sequence). Trimming took off 6 bases at V and 5 bases at J, with 19 bases between the two ends.

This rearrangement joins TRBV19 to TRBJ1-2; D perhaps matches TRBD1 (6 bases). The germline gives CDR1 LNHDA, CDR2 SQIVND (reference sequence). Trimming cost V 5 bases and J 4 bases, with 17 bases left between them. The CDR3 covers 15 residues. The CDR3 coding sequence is TGTGCCAGTAGTTCATGGACAGACTATTCCTATGGCTACACCTTC. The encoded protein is CASSSWTDYSYGYTF.

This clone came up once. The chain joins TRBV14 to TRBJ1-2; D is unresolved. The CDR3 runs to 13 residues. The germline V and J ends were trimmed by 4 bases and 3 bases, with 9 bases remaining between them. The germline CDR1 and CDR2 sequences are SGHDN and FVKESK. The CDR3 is CASSRNIYYGYTF. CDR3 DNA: TGTGCCAGCAGCCGCAACATATACTATGGCTACACCTTC.

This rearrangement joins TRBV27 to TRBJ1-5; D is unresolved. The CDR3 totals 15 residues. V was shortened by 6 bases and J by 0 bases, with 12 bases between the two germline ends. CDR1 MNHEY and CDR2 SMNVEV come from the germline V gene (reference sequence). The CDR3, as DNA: TGTGCCAGCAGCTTCCGGGTTAATAGCAATCAGCCCCAGCATTTT. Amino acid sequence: CASSFRVNSNQPQHF.

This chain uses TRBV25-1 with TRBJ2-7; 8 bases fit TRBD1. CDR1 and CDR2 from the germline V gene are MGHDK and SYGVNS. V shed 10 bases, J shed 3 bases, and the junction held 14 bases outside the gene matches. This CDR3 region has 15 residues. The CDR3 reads CATPTGVTTFYEQYF. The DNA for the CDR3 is TGTGCCACCCCGACAGGGGTCACAACCTTCTACGAGCAGTACTTC.

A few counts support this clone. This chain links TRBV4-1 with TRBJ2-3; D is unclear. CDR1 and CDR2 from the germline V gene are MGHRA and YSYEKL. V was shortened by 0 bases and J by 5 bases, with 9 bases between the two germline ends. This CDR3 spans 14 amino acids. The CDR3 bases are TGCGCCAGCAGCCAAGATCAAGGAGTAGATACGCAGTATTTT. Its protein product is CASSQDQGVDTQYF.

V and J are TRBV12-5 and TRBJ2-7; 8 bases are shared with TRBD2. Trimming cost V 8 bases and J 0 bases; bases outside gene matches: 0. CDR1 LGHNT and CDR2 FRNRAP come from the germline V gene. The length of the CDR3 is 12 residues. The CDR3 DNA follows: TGTGCTAGTAGCGGGAGCTCCTACGAGCAGTACTTC. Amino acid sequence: CASSGSSYEQYF.

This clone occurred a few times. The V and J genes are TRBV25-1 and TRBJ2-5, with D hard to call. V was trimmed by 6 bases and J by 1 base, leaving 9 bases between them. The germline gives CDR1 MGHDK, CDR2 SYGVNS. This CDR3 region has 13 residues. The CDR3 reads CASSPYSQETQYF. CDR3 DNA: TGTGCCAGCAGCCCATACTCCCAAGAGACCCAGTACTTC.

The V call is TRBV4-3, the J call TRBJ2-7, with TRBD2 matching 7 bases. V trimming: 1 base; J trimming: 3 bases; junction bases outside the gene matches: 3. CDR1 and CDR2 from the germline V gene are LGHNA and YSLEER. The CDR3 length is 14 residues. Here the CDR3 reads CASSQVSGGYEQYF. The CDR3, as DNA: TGCGCCAGCAGCCAAGTGTCGGGGGGCTACGAGCAGTACTTC.

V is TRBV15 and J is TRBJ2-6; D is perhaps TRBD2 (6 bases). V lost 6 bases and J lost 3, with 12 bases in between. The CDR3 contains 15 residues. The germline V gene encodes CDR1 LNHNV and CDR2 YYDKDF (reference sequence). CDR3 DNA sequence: TGTGCCACCAGGGAGGGTGGCGTTGGGGCCAACGTCCTGACTTTC. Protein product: CATREGGVGANVLTF.

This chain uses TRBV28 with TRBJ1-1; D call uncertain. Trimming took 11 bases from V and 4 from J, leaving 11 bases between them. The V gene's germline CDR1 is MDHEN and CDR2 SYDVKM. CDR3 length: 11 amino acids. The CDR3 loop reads CALQRGTEAFF. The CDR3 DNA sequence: TGTGCCTTGCAACGGGGCACTGAAGCTTTCTTT.

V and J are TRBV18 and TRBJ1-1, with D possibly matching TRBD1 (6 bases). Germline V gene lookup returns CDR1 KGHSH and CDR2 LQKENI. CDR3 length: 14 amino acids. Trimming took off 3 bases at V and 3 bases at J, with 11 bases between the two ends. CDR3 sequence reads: CASSPTGTDTEAFF. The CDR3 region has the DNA TGTGCCAGCTCACCGACAGGAACAGACACTGAAGCTTTCTTT.

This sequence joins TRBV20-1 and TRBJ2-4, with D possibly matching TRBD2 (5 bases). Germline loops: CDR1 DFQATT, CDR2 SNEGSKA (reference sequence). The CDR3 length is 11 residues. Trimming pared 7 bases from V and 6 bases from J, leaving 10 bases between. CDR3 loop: CSGTPRNIQYF. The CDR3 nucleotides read TGCAGTGGGACTCCCAGAAACATTCAGTACTTC.